Sequencing of this TCR beta chain was carried out in a study of cytomegalovirus exposure and HLA in healthy donors. Whole-study findings and limits: Many donors shared some public TCRs, even though most TCR sequences were rare. The study designated 150 or so TCR beta chains cytomegalovirus-associated. Specificity of a few CMV-associated chains for CMV antigens was verified in vitro.

With regard to this clone: Antigen unknown.

Produced via immunoSEQ multiplex PCR; TCRdb's table is partial and in-frame only. The sample consists of some 250,000 clones, about 90% of them appearing once. Trimming removed 5 bases from V and 7 bases from J; junction bases left unmatched: 4. This CDR3 has 13 amino acids. In germline, CDR1 is KGHSH, CDR2 LQKENI. Sequenced: PBMCs. The sequence came from a woman between 18 and 29 years old in good health and CMV-seronegative. The chain is built from TRBV18 and TRBJ2-1, with 8 positions matching TRBD1. The CDR3 loop is CASSETGGNEQFF. The CDR3 nucleotides read TGTGCCAGCTCAGAAACAGGGGGGAATGAGCAGTTCTTC.